This TCR beta chain was sequenced during a study of T cell clonotyping in hematopoietic cell transplantation. Method: immunoSEQ multiplex PCR; TCRdb's copy keeps in-frame clones and lacks some. The sample comprises approximately 44,000 clones, 95% of which are singletons, and approximately 1% rests with the top ten. The CDR3 runs to 15 residues. Per germline, CDR1 MNHNY and CDR2 SVGAGI (reference sequence). With 2 bases removed from V and 4 bases from J, the gap between germline ends came to 12 bases. The V call is TRBV6-6, the J call TRBJ1-5; D is possibly TRBD1 (6 bases). Sequenced: peripheral blood mononuclear cells. This TCR was sampled from a man aged 25-40 years in good health. Some clones in this sample may be carry-over from other donors' samples. DNA for the CDR3: TGTGCCAGCAGTTACAGGGGGGGGCGGAATCAGCCCCAGCATTTT. Protein sequence: CASSYRGGRNQPQHF.